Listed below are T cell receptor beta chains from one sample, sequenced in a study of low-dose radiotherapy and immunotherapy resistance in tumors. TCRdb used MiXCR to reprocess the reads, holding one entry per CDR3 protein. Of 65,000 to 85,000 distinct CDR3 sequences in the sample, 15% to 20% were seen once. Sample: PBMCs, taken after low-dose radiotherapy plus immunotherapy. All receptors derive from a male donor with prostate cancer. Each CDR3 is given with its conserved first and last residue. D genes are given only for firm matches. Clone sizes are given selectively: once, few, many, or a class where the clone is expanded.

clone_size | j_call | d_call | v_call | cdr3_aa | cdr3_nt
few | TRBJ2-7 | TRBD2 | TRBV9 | CASSVGGEGRVYEQYF | TGTGCCAGCAGCGTAGGAGGAGAAGGGAGGGTTTACGAGCAGTACTTC
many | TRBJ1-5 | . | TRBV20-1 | CSAAGQALNSNQPQHF | TGCAGTGCCGCGGGGCAGGCCCTCAATAGCAATCAGCCCCAGCATTTT
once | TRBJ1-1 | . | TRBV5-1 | CASSWGNTEAFF | TGCGCCAGCAGTTGGGGGAACACTGAAGCTTTCTTT
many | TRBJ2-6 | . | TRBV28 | CASAGRAGANVLTF | TGTGCCAGCGCCGGTCGTGCCGGGGCCAACGTCCTGACTTTC
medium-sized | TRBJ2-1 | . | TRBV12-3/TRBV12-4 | CASKGLRSYNEQFF | TGTGCCAGTAAAGGCTTGCGCTCCTACAATGAGCAGTTCTTC
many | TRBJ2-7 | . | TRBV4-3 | CASSQEQGGLYEQYF | TGCGCCAGCAGCCAAGAGCAGGGGGGGCTCTACGAGCAGTACTTC
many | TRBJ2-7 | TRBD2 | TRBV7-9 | CASSHSGGQGTSGSTYEQYF | TGTGCCAGCAGCCATAGCGGTGGACAGGGGACTAGCGGGAGTACCTACGAGCAGTACTTC
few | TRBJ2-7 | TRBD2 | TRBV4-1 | CASSQDWVAGDPDEQYF | TGCGCCAGCAGCCAAGACTGGGTAGCGGGAGATCCCGACGAGCAGTACTTC
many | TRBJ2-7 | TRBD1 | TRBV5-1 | CASREQTGTSGEQYF | TGCGCCAGCAGAGAACAGACAGGGACGTCTGGCGAGCAGTACTTC
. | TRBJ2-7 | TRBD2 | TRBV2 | CASSENGTSGRPYEQYF | TGTGCCAGCAGTGAAAATGGGACTAGCGGGAGACCCTACGAGCAGTACTTC
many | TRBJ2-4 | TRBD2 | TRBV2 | CASRAGLAGAKNIQYF | TGTGCCAGCAGGGCGGGACTAGCGGGAGCCAAAAACATTCAGTACTTC
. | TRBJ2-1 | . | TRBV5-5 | CASSLEGEVSYNEQFF | TGTGCCAGCAGCTTGGAGGGGGAGGTATCATACAATGAGCAGTTCTTC
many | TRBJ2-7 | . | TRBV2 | CASSAGRAGYEQYF | TGTGCCAGCAGCGCGGGACGGGCGGGCTACGAGCAGTACTTC
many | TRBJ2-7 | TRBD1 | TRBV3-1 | CASRRTGTTYEQYF | TGTGCCAGCAGGCGGACAGGGACAACCTACGAGCAGTACTTC
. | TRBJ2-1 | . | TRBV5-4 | CASSLDVKTYNEQFF | TGTGCCAGCAGCTTGGACGTCAAGACCTACAATGAGCAGTTCTTC
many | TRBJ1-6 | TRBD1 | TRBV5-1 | CASSLGQGGNSPLHF | TGCGCCAGCAGCTTAGGACAGGGTGGGAATTCACCCCTCCACTTT
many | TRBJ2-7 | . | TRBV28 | CASSLYASEQYF | TGTGCCAGCAGTTTATACGCATCCGAGCAGTACTTC
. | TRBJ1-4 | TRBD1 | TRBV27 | CASSWDRLPTNEKLFF | TGTGCCAGCAGTTGGGACAGACTACCAACTAATGAAAAACTGTTTTTT
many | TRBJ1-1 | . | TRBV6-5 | CASSFRPGETFF | TGTGCCAGCAGTTTTCGACCGGGAGAGACTTTCTTT
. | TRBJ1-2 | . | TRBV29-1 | CSAVGGYGYTF | TGCAGCGCCGTCGGTGGGTATGGCTACACCTTC